A selection of T cell receptor beta chains follows, all from one sample in a study of T cell responses to AZD1222 COVID-19 vaccine. The assay was immunoSEQ multiplex PCR, and TCRdb's table has in-frame clones only and misses some. Of 55,000 to 75,000 clones in the sample, roughly 85% were seen once. Sample: peripheral blood, taken on day 0 of AZD1222 vaccination. The receptors derive from an adult in good health. The CDR3 runs from the conserved cysteine through the conserved F or W. A D gene is named only where the DNA matches it firmly. Expanded clones get a size class; other rows say once, few or many, or leave the size out.

D gene: TRBD1
clone size: once
V gene: TRBV4-1
J gene: TRBJ1-2
CDR3 protein: CASSQEGTGEGYTF
CDR3 DNA: TGCGCCAGCAGCCAAGAAGGGACAGGGGAAGGCTACACCTTC

D gene: NA
clone size: NA
V gene: TRBV4-1
J gene: TRBJ2-1
CDR3 protein: CASSSQGAGLGSYNEQFF
CDR3 DNA: TGCGCCAGCAGCAGCCAAGGGGCCGGACTGGGCTCCTACAATGAGCAGTTCTTC

D gene: NA
clone size: NA
V gene: TRBV6-4
J gene: TRBJ2-1
CDR3 protein: CASSTGEYNEQFF
CDR3 DNA: TGTGCCAGCAGTACAGGAGAATACAATGAGCAGTTCTTC

D gene: NA
clone size: NA
V gene: TRBV19
J gene: TRBJ1-2
CDR3 protein: CASSPRREQMNYGYTF
CDR3 DNA: TGTGCCAGTAGTCCCCGAAGGGAACAGATGAACTATGGCTACACCTTC

D gene: NA
clone size: NA
V gene: TRBV5-6
J gene: TRBJ1-5
CDR3 protein: CASSLTPAPSNQPQHF
CDR3 DNA: TGTGCCAGCAGCTTGACTCCGGCACCTAGCAATCAGCCCCAGCATTTT

D gene: TRBD1
clone size: NA
V gene: TRBV19
J gene: TRBJ1-1
CDR3 protein: CASRSDRANTEAFF
CDR3 DNA: TGTGCCAGTAGGAGTGACAGGGCTAACACTGAAGCTTTCTTT

D gene: TRBD1
clone size: NA
V gene: TRBV5-1
J gene: TRBJ2-5
CDR3 protein: CASSRGSGQGPETQYF
CDR3 DNA: TGCGCCAGCAGCCGCGGCTCCGGACAGGGCCCAGAGACCCAGTACTTC

D gene: NA
clone size: NA
V gene: TRBV7-6
J gene: TRBJ2-3
CDR3 protein: CASSLDFDTQYF
CDR3 DNA: TGTGCCAGCAGCTTAGACTTTGATACGCAGTATTTT

D gene: TRBD1
clone size: NA
V gene: TRBV5-1
J gene: TRBJ2-3
CDR3 protein: CASSLRDRTDTQYF
CDR3 DNA: TGCGCCAGCAGCCTCCGGGACAGGACAGATACGCAGTATTTT

D gene: NA
clone size: NA
V gene: TRBV18
J gene: TRBJ2-2
CDR3 protein: CASSPTLTSPGELFF
CDR3 DNA: TGTGCCAGCTCACCAACACTAACTAGCCCCGGGGAGCTGTTTTTT

D gene: NA
clone size: NA
V gene: TRBV29-1
J gene: TRBJ2-5
CDR3 protein: CSVWDQETQYF
CDR3 DNA: TGCAGCGTTTGGGACCAAGAGACCCAGTACTTC

D gene: NA
clone size: few
V gene: TRBV12-3/TRBV12-4
J gene: TRBJ2-1
CDR3 protein: CASSPSGAGEQFF
CDR3 DNA: TGTGCCAGCAGTCCATCTGGGGCGGGCGAGCAGTTCTTC

D gene: TRBD1
clone size: NA
V gene: TRBV3-1/TRBV3-2
J gene: TRBJ1-6
CDR3 protein: CASSQGGRGNRSPLHF
CDR3 DNA: TGTGCCAGCAGCCAAGGGGGCAGGGGGAACCGTTCACCCCTCCACTTT

D gene: NA
clone size: NA
V gene: TRBV6-5
J gene: TRBJ1-5
CDR3 protein: CASRGAINSNQPQHF
CDR3 DNA: TGTGCCAGCAGGGGGGCGATTAATAGCAATCAGCCCCAGCATTTT

D gene: NA
clone size: NA
V gene: TRBV4-2
J gene: TRBJ2-7
CDR3 protein: CASSQAPLHTRFLPYEQYF
CDR3 DNA: TGTGCCAGCAGCCAAGCCCCTCTTCATACCAGGTTTCTCCCCTACGAGCAGTACTTC

D gene: NA
clone size: NA
V gene: TRBV7-2
J gene: TRBJ1-4
CDR3 protein: CASSFRTGAVEKLFF
CDR3 DNA: TGTGCCAGCAGCTTTCGCACGGGGGCTGTTGAAAAACTGTTTTTT

D gene: NA
clone size: NA
V gene: TRBV20-1
J gene: TRBJ1-5
CDR3 protein: CSASSGGRSGNQPQHF
CDR3 DNA: TGCAGTGCTAGTTCGGGGGGCAGATCGGGCAATCAGCCCCAGCATTTT

D gene: NA
clone size: once
V gene: TRBV5-1
J gene: TRBJ2-5
CDR3 protein: CASSTGSQETQYF
CDR3 DNA: TGCGCCAGCAGCACCGGTTCCCAAGAGACCCAGTACTTC

D gene: TRBD2
clone size: NA
V gene: TRBV5-1
J gene: TRBJ2-7
CDR3 protein: CASSWALTSGSGEQYF
CDR3 DNA: TGCGCCAGCAGTTGGGCCCTGACTAGCGGGAGCGGAGAGCAGTACTTC

D gene: NA
clone size: NA
V gene: TRBV2
J gene: TRBJ2-7
CDR3 protein: CASSAQDYEQYF
CDR3 DNA: TGTGCCAGCAGTGCACAGGATTACGAGCAGTACTTC

D gene: NA
clone size: once
V gene: TRBV24-1
J gene: TRBJ2-3
CDR3 protein: CATGDGTDTQYF
CDR3 DNA: TGTGCCACCGGCGACGGCACAGATACGCAGTATTTT

D gene: NA
clone size: NA
V gene: TRBV6-6
J gene: TRBJ2-3
CDR3 protein: CASSPRRPSTDTQYF
CDR3 DNA: TGTGCCAGCAGTCCACGACGTCCTAGCACAGATACGCAGTATTTT

D gene: NA
clone size: NA
V gene: TRBV6-5
J gene: TRBJ2-7
CDR3 protein: CASSFTGSYEQYF
CDR3 DNA: TGTGCCAGCAGTTTCACAGGGAGCTACGAGCAGTACTTC

D gene: TRBD2
clone size: NA
V gene: TRBV6-5
J gene: TRBJ2-3
CDR3 protein: CASSMGTSGTDTQYF
CDR3 DNA: TGTGCCAGCAGTATGGGGACTAGCGGCACAGATACGCAGTATTTT

D gene: NA
clone size: NA
V gene: TRBV18
J gene: TRBJ2-2
CDR3 protein: CASLQATGELFF
CDR3 DNA: TGTGCCAGCTTACAGGCGACCGGGGAGCTGTTTTTT

D gene: NA
clone size: NA
V gene: TRBV6-5
J gene: TRBJ1-2
CDR3 protein: CASSYWQGGAGGYTF
CDR3 DNA: TGTGCCAGCAGTTACTGGCAAGGGGGGGCGGGTGGCTACACCTTC

D gene: NA
clone size: NA
V gene: TRBV6-5
J gene: TRBJ2-7
CDR3 protein: CAGCASSPLEQYF
CDR3 DNA: TGTGCCGGATGTGCGAGTTCACCGCTGGAGCAGTACTTC

D gene: NA
clone size: NA
V gene: TRBV11-3
J gene: TRBJ2-7
CDR3 protein: CASSRGLESYEQYF
CDR3 DNA: TGTGCCAGCAGCCGGGGACTGGAGTCCTACGAGCAGTACTTC

D gene: NA
clone size: NA
V gene: TRBV19
J gene: TRBJ1-3
CDR3 protein: CASSSYHPSGNTIYF
CDR3 DNA: TGTGCCAGTAGTTCTTACCACCCCTCTGGAAACACCATATATTTT

D gene: TRBD1
clone size: NA
V gene: TRBV5-1
J gene: TRBJ1-4
CDR3 protein: CASRKTGTVATNEKLFF
CDR3 DNA: TGCGCCAGCAGGAAAACCGGGACAGTTGCAACTAATGAAAAACTGTTTTTT

D gene: TRBD1
clone size: NA
V gene: TRBV7-9
J gene: TRBJ1-1
CDR3 protein: CASSSPSWGLQGIPEAFF
CDR3 DNA: TGTGCCAGCAGCTCCCCATCCTGGGGCCTACAGGGGATCCCTGAAGCTTTCTTT

D gene: NA
clone size: NA
V gene: TRBV23-1
J gene: TRBJ1-2
CDR3 protein: CASSRQTNYGYTF
CDR3 DNA: TGCGCCAGCAGTCGTCAGACTAACTATGGCTACACCTTC

D gene: NA
clone size: NA
V gene: TRBV30
J gene: TRBJ2-4
CDR3 protein: CAWSVGSAFGHIQYF
CDR3 DNA: TGTGCCTGGAGTGTAGGCTCAGCCTTTGGACACATTCAGTACTTC

D gene: NA
clone size: NA
V gene: TRBV3-1/TRBV3-2
J gene: TRBJ1-6
CDR3 protein: CASGFQSPLHF
CDR3 DNA: TGTGCCAGCGGATTCCAATCACCCCTCCACTTT

D gene: NA
clone size: NA
V gene: TRBV2
J gene: TRBJ1-1
CDR3 protein: CATTFEAFF
CDR3 DNA: TGTGCCACCACTTTTGAGGCTTTCTTT

D gene: NA
clone size: NA
V gene: TRBV25-1
J gene: TRBJ1-1
CDR3 protein: CASSVGLGVNTEAFF
CDR3 DNA: TGTGCCAGCAGTGTGGGCCTAGGGGTTAACACTGAAGCTTTCTTT

D gene: TRBD2
clone size: medium-sized
V gene: TRBV27
J gene: TRBJ2-1
CDR3 protein: CASSLTSDEQFF
CDR3 DNA: TGTGCCAGCAGTTTAACTAGCGACGAGCAGTTCTTC